These 7 T cell receptor beta chains came from one sample sequenced in a study of T cells in women clearing cervical HPV infection. Sequencing used immunoSEQ multiplex PCR; TCRdb keeps in-frame clones, though not all of them. This sample contains about 39,000 clones. The specimen was blood buffy coat. These receptors were collected from a woman aged 18 to 75 with a cervical HPV16 infection that either progressed to CIN3+ or cleared (not recorded which).

Comment on this clone: The read falls 3 residues short of the CDR3 end, and the missing part is taken from the germline J gene. The chain has TRBV4-1 and TRBJ1-6, with D possibly TRBD1 on 5 matching bases. The CDR3 length is 14 residues. Germline CDR1 reads MGHRA; CDR2 reads YSYEKL. Trimming shortened V by 2 bases and J by 9 bases, and 11 bases separated the two germline ends. This CDR3 is CASSQPGFRSPLHF. CDR3 bases read: TGCGCCAGCAGCCAACCAGGGTTTCGTTCACCC.

To note about this clone: Read coverage stops 3 residues before the CDR3 terminus; the germline J gene supplies the remainder. The chain combines TRBV5-1 with TRBJ2-3, with 14 nucleotides matching TRBD2. Germline V gene data show CDR1 as SGHRS and CDR2 as YFSETQ. This CDR3 has 18 amino acids. With V trimmed by 2 bases and J by 3 bases, 8 bases remained unmatched. CDR3 bases read: TGCGCCAGCAGCTTACCCCGACTAGCGGGGGGGTTGACAGATACG. Translating gives CASSLPRLAGGLTDT. The entire CDR3 protein is CASSLPRLAGGLTDTQYF.

As concerns this clone: The CDR3 extends 3 residues past the end of the read, so its final part is completed from the germline J gene. V usage is TRBV18 and J usage is TRBJ1-1, with a tentative D call TRBD1 (6 bases). V was shortened by 3 bases and J by 1 base, with 9 bases between the two germline ends. CDR3 length equals 14 residues. Germline CDR1 KGHSH, CDR2 LQKENI. Partial CDR3 DNA: TGTGCCAGCTCACCCCGGACAGAGAACACTGAA. Its protein is CASSPRTENTE. The whole CDR3 is CASSPRTENTEAFF.

As regards this clone: The read halts 3 residues ahead of the CDR3 end, with the missing end drawn from the germline J gene. The rearrangement links TRBV11-2 to TRBJ1-5; D perhaps matches TRBD1 (5 bases). With 2 bases removed from V and 0 bases from J, the gap between germline ends came to 8 bases. The CDR3 covers 15 residues. The germline gives CDR1 SGHAT, CDR2 FQNNGV. Partial CDR3 DNA: TGTGCCAGCAGCTTACAGGGATTTAGCAATCAGCCC. Encoded protein: CASSLQGFSNQP. The whole CDR3 sequence is CASSLQGFSNQPQHF.

A note on this clone: Read data end 3 residues before the CDR3 end; the end is taken from the germline J gene. The chain joins TRBV20-1 to TRBJ1-4; possibly TRBD1 for D (5 bases). The CDR3 sequence is 14 residues long. Germline V CDR1 and CDR2: DFQATT, SNEGSKA (reference sequence). The V and J ends lost 3 bases and 8 bases respectively, with 16 bases between them. The chain's CDR3 is CSARAGSGREKLFF. CDR3 bases read: TGCAGTGCTAGGGCAGGGTCTGGGAGGGAAAAA.

In the case of this clone: The read ends 3 residues early relative to the CDR3; the germline J gene fills the gap. The genes are TRBV5-8 and TRBJ1-2; 8 bases are a match to TRBD1. Germline V gene data show CDR1 as SGHTS and CDR2 as YDEGEE. The V segment lost 3 bases and the J segment 6 bases; nucleotides outside the gene matches: 10. The CDR3 covers 15 residues. The part of the CDR3 DNA that was read is TGTGCCAGCAGCTCTTGGACAGGGAATAGCGATGGC. Encoded protein: CASSSWTGNSDG. From start to end, the CDR3 is CASSSWTGNSDGYTF.

Comment on this clone: The read terminates 3 residues before the CDR3 end, so the remaining end is supplied by the germline J gene. The V gene is TRBV11-3, the J gene TRBJ1-1; 9 nucleotides agree with TRBD1. Germline assignment: CDR1 SGHNT and CDR2 YENEEA. V dropped 5 bases and J dropped 5; count of bases not matched to a gene: 6. The CDR3 runs to 14 residues. The CDR3 loop reads CASSPGQGVTEAFF. CDR3 bases read: TGTGCCAGCAGCCCGGGACAGGGTGTAACTGAA.